A selection of T cell receptor beta chains follows, all from one sample in a study of neurological immune-mediated disorders. TCRdb reprocessed the 5' RACE reads with MiXCR, giving one entry per CDR3 protein. The sample records under 25,000 distinct CDR3 sequences, more than 2% being singletons. The sequenced sample consisted of PBMCs. The receptors were gathered from a woman in her late teens or twenties with multiple sclerosis. CDR3s include the opening cysteine and the closing phenylalanine or tryptophan. D genes are given only for firm matches. Clone size is shown for a subset of rows, as once, few, many or a class of expanded clone.

abundance: many
v_gene: TRBV5-1
d_gene: TRBD2
j_gene: TRBJ2-5
CDR3aa: CASSLGRLAGGPQTQYF
CDR3nt: TGCGCCAGCAGCTTGGGAAGACTAGCGGGGGGGCCTCAGACCCAGTACTTC

abundance: many
v_gene: TRBV6-5
d_gene: TRBD1
j_gene: TRBJ1-1
CDR3aa: CASSYSRGADTEAFF
CDR3nt: TGTGCCAGCAGTTACTCCAGGGGGGCCGACACTGAAGCTTTCTTT

abundance: medium-sized
v_gene: TRBV7-6
d_gene: -
j_gene: TRBJ2-1
CDR3aa: CASSSTGLENNEQFF
CDR3nt: TGTGCCAGCAGCTCAACGGGACTGGAGAACAATGAGCAGTTCTTC

abundance: many
v_gene: TRBV29-1
d_gene: TRBD1
j_gene: TRBJ2-1
CDR3aa: CSVDGQGGEQFF
CDR3nt: TGCAGCGTAGACGGACAGGGGGGTGAGCAGTTCTTC

abundance: many
v_gene: TRBV5-5
d_gene: -
j_gene: TRBJ1-4
CDR3aa: CASSLSSRGNEKLFF
CDR3nt: TGTGCCAGCAGCTTGTCCTCTAGGGGTAATGAAAAACTGTTTTTT

abundance: many
v_gene: TRBV6-6
d_gene: -
j_gene: TRBJ2-5
CDR3aa: CASSYPGAGETQYF
CDR3nt: TGTGCCAGCAGTTACCCGGGGGCGGGAGAGACCCAGTACTTC

abundance: many
v_gene: TRBV20-1
d_gene: TRBD1
j_gene: TRBJ1-5
CDR3aa: CSVGTGLDNQPQHF
CDR3nt: TGCAGTGTCGGGACAGGGCTTGACAATCAGCCCCAGCATTTT

abundance: medium-sized
v_gene: TRBV5-1
d_gene: -
j_gene: TRBJ2-1
CDR3aa: CASSATDGLGNEQFF
CDR3nt: TGCGCCAGCAGCGCAACAGATGGACTGGGGAATGAGCAGTTCTTC

abundance: many
v_gene: TRBV5-5
d_gene: -
j_gene: TRBJ1-3
CDR3aa: CASSLDGRVGNTIYF
CDR3nt: TGTGCCAGCAGCTTGGACGGCAGGGTCGGAAACACCATATATTTT

abundance: many
v_gene: TRBV20-1
d_gene: TRBD2
j_gene: TRBJ2-3
CDR3aa: CSARGTSGRSPDTQYF
CDR3nt: TGCAGTGCTAGAGGGACTAGCGGGAGGTCCCCAGATACGCAGTATTTT

abundance: -
v_gene: TRBV15
d_gene: TRBD1
j_gene: TRBJ2-3
CDR3aa: CATSRGTGTDTQYF
CDR3nt: TGTGCCACCAGCAGGGGGACAGGAACAGATACGCAGTATTTT

abundance: many
v_gene: TRBV5-1
d_gene: TRBD1
j_gene: TRBJ2-1
CDR3aa: CASSLGGQILSNEQFF
CDR3nt: TGCGCCAGCAGCTTAGGGGGACAGATTCTCTCCAATGAGCAGTTCTTC

abundance: few
v_gene: TRBV7-2
d_gene: TRBD1
j_gene: TRBJ1-6
CDR3aa: CASSLTGQANSPLNF
CDR3nt: TGTGCCAGCAGCTTAACGGGACAGGCGAATTCACCCCTCAACTTT

abundance: many
v_gene: TRBV20-1
d_gene: TRBD1
j_gene: TRBJ2-7
CDR3aa: CSARLQGAIYEQYF
CDR3nt: TGCAGTGCTAGACTACAGGGGGCTATCTACGAGCAGTACTTC

abundance: few
v_gene: TRBV29-1
d_gene: -
j_gene: TRBJ2-3
CDR3aa: CSVAPGDTQYF
CDR3nt: TGCAGCGTTGCCCCTGGGGATACGCAGTATTTT